These 32 T cell receptor beta chains originate from one sample sequenced in a study of breast tumors, draining lymph nodes, adjacent tissues (dated by TCRdb to the mid-2010s). The lymph node samples were taken from the axillary draining lymph nodes of breast cancer patients. The library was obtained by multiplex PCR. Sequencing took place on an Illumina HiSeq 2000. TCRdb redid the processing of the public reads, applying fastp at Q25 and MiXCR, and retained in-frame beta chains. Here each entry gathers all rows of one CDR3 protein and keeps the most common genes and DNA. The sample profile shows approximately 230,000 distinct CDR3 sequences; under 40% of them were found once. The ten largest make up approximately 3.7% of the sample. The material sequenced was axillary lymph node tissue. The receptors stem from a female donor with breast cancer. Some clones in this sample may be carry-over from other donors' samples.

Concerning this clonotype: A much larger clone sits a single nucleotide away, making a read error possible. This chain joins TRBV11-2 and TRBJ1-4; D not certain. The V end was cut by 1 base, the J end by 5 bases, with 11 bases between. This CDR3 spans 15 amino acids. Germline CDR1 and CDR2: SGHAT and FQNNGV. The CDR3 here is CASSLVRAANEKLFF. DNA for the CDR3: TGTGCCAGCAGCTTAGTAAGGGCAGCAAATGAAAAACTGTTTTTT. Full variable domain (remainder filled in from reference TRBV11-2 and TRBJ1-4): EAGVAQSPRYKIIEKRQSVAFWCNPISGHATLYWYQQILGQGPKLLIQFQNNGVVDDSQLPKDRFSAERLKGVDSTLKIQPAKLEDSAVYLCASSLVRAANEKLFFGSGTQLSVL.

The table lists this clonotype with many counts. J is TRBJ2-5 and V is TRBV6-6, with 10 positions matching TRBD1. Germline assignment: CDR1 MNHNY and CDR2 SVGAGI (reference sequence). The junction had 8 bases not matched to a gene; V was cut back by 5 bases and J by 2 bases. The CDR3 runs to 16 residues. CDR3 amino acids: CASSGETGGSQETQYF. CDR3 in DNA: TGTGCCAGCAGTGGAGAGACAGGGGGCTCACAAGAGACCCAGTACTTC.

This clonotype appeared many times. The chain couples TRBV29-1 to TRBJ2-5, with 8 bases identical to TRBD2. CDR1 and CDR2 (germline): SQVTM, ANQGSEA. The trim removed 7 bases at V and 3 bases at J, leaving 16 bases unmatched. The CDR3 runs to 16 residues. The chain's CDR3 is CSGLLGQLAVKETQYF. The DNA for the CDR3 is TGCAGCGGCCTGCTGGGCCAACTAGCGGTTAAAGAGACCCAGTACTTC.

Concerning this clonotype: Sequence at one end of the junction differs from germline and may be a read error. This sequence joins TRBV5-1 and TRBJ2-7; TRBD2 is a possible D gene (6 bases). CDR1 is SGHRS and CDR2 is YFSETQ in the germline V gene. The CDR3 extends over 15 amino acids. CDR3 sequence reads: CASRLGPGGFYEQYF. CDR3 DNA sequence: TGCGCCAGCAGATTGGGACCAGGAGGGTTCTACGAGCAGTACTTC.

The genes are TRBV15 and TRBJ1-1; D gene unclear. The V end lost 1 base, the J end lost 0 bases, and 9 bases lay between the germline ends. The length of the CDR3 is 15 residues. The V gene's germline CDR1 is LNHNV and CDR2 YYDKDF (reference sequence). The DNA for the CDR3 is TGTGCCACCAGCAGAGCGCCGACGGTGAACACTGAAGCTTTCTTT. This codes for CATSRAPTVNTEAFF.

The rearrangement joins TRBV20-1 to TRBJ2-3; 10 positions match TRBD2. With V trimmed by 3 bases and J by 0 bases, 12 bases remained unmatched. The CDR3 is made up of 18 amino acids. The germline V gene encodes CDR1 DFQATT and CDR2 SNEGSKA (reference sequence). The CDR3 nucleotides are TGCAGTGCTAGGGACCGGACTAGCGGCACCGATAGCACAGATACGCAGTATTTT. Its protein product is CSARDRTSGTDSTDTQYF.

Note on this clonotype: Just one base apart from a much larger clone, this may be a read error. The J gene is TRBJ2-1, the V gene TRBV7-7; D gene uncertain. Germline assignment: CDR1 SSHAT and CDR2 FNYEAQ (reference sequence). This CDR3 region has 15 residues. In DNA, the CDR3 is TGTGCTAGCAGCTTAGAAGGGTTTGGTGCCAATGAGCAGCTCTTC. Its translation is CASSLEGFGANEQLF.

This rearrangement joins TRBV6-1 to TRBJ1-5; the D gene is possibly TRBD1 (6 bases). The CDR3 loop spans 15 amino acids. Per germline, CDR1 MNHNS and CDR2 SASEGT. Deletions cut 1 base from V and 6 bases from J, with 13 bases between. DNA of the CDR3: TGTGCCAGCAGTGAAGGGGGGGGCTCTGGTCAGCCCCAGCATTTT. Translation gives CASSEGGGSGQPQHF.

As concerns this clonotype: This may come from a read error, since a much larger clone is one base off. V and J are TRBV20-1 and TRBJ2-5; D is perhaps TRBD1 (5 bases). V gave up 3 bases and J gave up 2 bases, with 10 bases separating them. This CDR3 is 13 amino acids long. Germline V gene lookup returns CDR1 DFQATT and CDR2 SNEGSKA (reference sequence). In DNA form, the CDR3 reads TGCAGTGCTAGGGCTGACAGACAAGAGACCCAGTACTTC. Its translation: CSARADRQETQYF.

Notes on this clonotype: A much larger clone sits a single nucleotide away, making a read error possible. V usage is TRBV5-4 and J usage is TRBJ2-5; maybe TRBD1 (5 bases). Germline lookup yields CDR1 SGHNT and CDR2 YYREEE (reference sequence). This CDR3 has 14 residues. The CDR3 loop is CASSLGQGREAQYF. The CDR3 nucleotides are TGTGCCAGCAGCTTGGGGCAGGGAAGAGAGGCCCAGTACTTC.

This clonotype was counted ten times or more. The chain employs TRBV5-8 and TRBJ2-7; 9 nucleotides agree with TRBD1. V shed 4 bases and J 2 bases; nucleotides not matched to a gene: 7. CDR1 is SGHTS, CDR2 YDEGEE, per germline. The CDR3 runs 15 residues. CDR3 nucleotide sequence: TGTGCCAGCAGCCCGGCCGGGACAGGGACCTACGAGCAGTACTTC. It codes for CASSPAGTGTYEQYF.

The rearrangement uses TRBV9 and TRBJ1-2, with D unresolved. V was clipped by 3 bases and J by 12 bases, with 21 bases between them. The CDR3 is 14 amino acids. CDR1 and CDR2 from the germline V gene are SGDLS and YYNGEE. CDR3 residues: CASSEAGIYSGNTF. CDR3 nucleotide sequence: TGTGCCAGCAGCGAGGCGGGGATATACTCTGGAAACACCTTC.

As concerns this clonotype: The CDR3 does not end in the conserved phenylalanine or tryptophan, so this is likely a read error. The chain joins TRBV19 to TRBJ1-2; 7 bases map to TRBD1. Germline CDR1 LNHDA, CDR2 SQIVND (reference sequence). With 5 bases clipped from V and 0 bases from J, the junction kept 9 bases outside the gene matches. CDR3 length: 16 amino acids. This CDR3 reads CASSANRGRTNYGYTS. CDR3 nucleotide sequence: TGTGCCAGTAGTGCCAACAGGGGACGAACTAACTATGGCTACACCTCC.

This clonotype was detected a few times. This could be a read error, since a much larger clone is one nucleotide away. V and J are TRBV7-2 and TRBJ1-3; 8 bases are a match to TRBD1. The CDR3 loop spans 17 amino acids. Germline CDR1 SGHTA, CDR2 FQGNSA. Written as DNA, the CDR3 is TGTGCCAGCAGCCTCACACTCAGGGGGCTTGGTGGAAACCCCATATATTTT. It yields the protein CASSLTLRGLGGNPIYF.

A note on this clonotype: With a much larger clone just one base away, this may be a read error. The V and J genes are TRBV4-2 and TRBJ2-1; D assignment may be TRBD1 or TRBD2 (6 bases each). CDR3 size: 16 residues. Germline V CDR1 and CDR2: LGHNA, YNFKEQ. Trimming shortened V by 0 bases and J by 9 bases, and 18 bases separated the two germline ends. The CDR3 here is CASSQDVGGGRSEQFF. CDR3 DNA: TGTGCCAGCAGCCAAGACGTAGGGGGAGGAAGGAGTGAGCAGTTCTTC.

This clonotype was observed at least ten times. V and J are TRBV12-3 or TRBV12-4 and TRBJ1-3; a weak D match, TRBD1 (6 bases). The V and J ends lost 6 bases and 4 bases respectively, with 13 bases between them. This CDR3 spans 14 amino acids. The CDR3 loop is CASSAGAGGNTIYF. CDR3 DNA sequence: TGTGCCAGCAGCGCAGGGGCGGGAGGAAACACCATATATTTT.

This clonotype appeared many times. The V gene is TRBV7-3, the J gene TRBJ2-3; D assignment may be TRBD1 or TRBD2 (5 bases each). The CDR3 is 13 amino acids. Trimming removed 5 bases from V and 6 bases from J, with 12 bases in between. Germline V gene lookup returns CDR1 SGHTA and CDR2 FQGTGA. The CDR3 loop reads CASSRGPPDTQYF. For the CDR3, the DNA is TGTGCCAGCAGCCGGGGACCTCCGGATACGCAGTATTTT.

This clonotype showed up many times. The chain links TRBV7-9 to TRBJ1-4, with a weak D call TRBD1 (6 bases). Germline values: CDR1 SEHNR, CDR2 FQNEAQ (reference sequence). The CDR3 length is 13 residues. V was pared by 8 bases and J by 3 bases, with 10 bases between. CDR3 in DNA: TGTGCCAGCCGAAGGACAGCTAATGAAAAACTGTTTTTT. Translating gives CASRRTANEKLFF.

This clonotype appeared many times. V gene TRBV6-6 combines with J gene TRBJ1-2; 7 positions agree with TRBD1. CDR1 is MNHNY, CDR2 SVGAGI, per germline (reference sequence). This CDR3 spans 12 amino acids. J gave up 6 bases and V 4 bases, and 2 bases lay outside the gene matches. DNA for the CDR3: TGTGCCAGCAGTTGGGGACAGAATGGCTACACCTTC. This gives the protein CASSWGQNGYTF.

The chain joins TRBV20-1 to TRBJ1-6; 8 bases map to TRBD1. The CDR3 covers 17 residues. The germline CDR1 and CDR2 sequences are DFQATT and SNEGSKA (reference sequence). Unmatched junction bases numbered 13, after V lost 1 base and J lost 8 bases. CDR3 region: CSARGQGHPRGDSPLHF. CDR3 sequence (DNA): TGCAGTGCTAGAGGACAGGGGCATCCCCGGGGTGATTCACCCCTCCACTTT.

The chain joins TRBV2 to TRBJ1-1, with D unresolved. The V gene's germline CDR1 is SNHLY and CDR2 FYNNEI. The V end lost 9 bases, the J end lost 0 bases, and 14 bases lay between the germline ends. This CDR3 has 14 residues. As DNA, the CDR3 is TGTGCCAGGTCTGAGGGTTTTCTGAACACTGAAGCTTTCTTT. It codes for CARSEGFLNTEAFF. Using reference TRBV2 and TRBJ1-1 for the parts outside the CDR3, the full variable domain is EPEVTQTPSHQVTQMGQEVILRCVPISNHLYFYWYRQILGQKVEFLVSFYNNEISEKSEIFDDQFSVERPDGSNFTLKIRSTKLEDSAMYFCARSEGFLNTEAFFGQGTRLTVV.

This clonotype showed up many times. V usage is TRBV20-1 and J usage is TRBJ2-3; D remains ambiguous. Trimming shortened V by 0 bases and J by 14 bases, and 18 bases separated the two germline ends. The germline CDR1 and CDR2 sequences are DFQATT and SNEGSKA (reference sequence). The CDR3 loop spans 13 amino acids. The CDR3 coding sequence is TGCAGTGCTAGAGATCGGACGACCTCACTCGGGTATTTT. Residues: CSARDRTTSLGYF.

This clonotype has a count of ten or more. The genes are TRBV5-1 and TRBJ2-7; TRBD2 matches 9 bases. V shed 1 base and J 7 bases; nucleotides not matched to a gene: 9. Germline CDR1 reads SGHRS; CDR2 reads YFSETQ. The CDR3 totals 15 residues. The CDR3: CASSLMREGLGEQYF. The DNA of the CDR3 is TGCGCCAGCAGCTTGATGCGGGAGGGCCTGGGGGAGCAGTACTTC.

This clonotype showed up many times. The chain has TRBV15 and TRBJ2-5; D unresolved. The CDR3 is 13 amino acids. V lost 1 base and J 5 bases, leaving 8 bases between the germline ends. CDR1 LNHNV and CDR2 YYDKDF come from the germline V gene (reference sequence). The CDR3 loop reads CATSRVVRETQYF. In DNA, the CDR3 is TGTGCCACCAGCAGAGTAGTCCGCGAGACCCAGTACTTC.

The chain combines TRBV6-5 with TRBJ1-3; the D gene is possibly TRBD1 (6 bases). Germline lookup yields CDR1 MNHEY and CDR2 SVGAGI. The V and J ends lost 6 bases and 11 bases respectively, with 17 bases between them. The CDR3 sequence is 13 residues long. The CDR3, as DNA: TGTGCCAGCAGCCCCGGGACAAGGCCCGCCATATATTTT. Protein sequence: CASSPGTRPAIYF.

This clonotype was recorded many times. This chain joins TRBV20-1 and TRBJ2-3; no clear D. Trimming took off 2 bases at V and 5 bases at J, with 2 bases between the two ends. Per germline, CDR1 DFQATT and CDR2 SNEGSKA (reference sequence). CDR3 length: 10 amino acids. This CDR3 reads CSARLDTQYF. For the CDR3, the DNA is TGCAGTGCTAGATTAGATACGCAGTATTTT.

This clonotype was detected only once. A junction boundary mismatches the germline segment, possibly from a read error. This chain joins TRBV5-1 and TRBJ1-3; D possibly corresponds to TRBD1 (6 bases). The CDR3 runs to 13 residues. CDR1 is SGHRS and CDR2 is YFSETQ in the germline V gene. The CDR3 protein is CASSLATGYTICF. CDR3 DNA sequence: TGCGCCAGCAGCTTGGCGACAGGATACACCATATGTTTT.

At least ten counts were recorded for this clonotype. The chain is built from TRBV20-1 and TRBJ1-2; 7 bases align to TRBD1. Germline V gene lookup returns CDR1 DFQATT and CDR2 SNEGSKA (reference sequence). Losses at the gene ends were 0 bases for V and 6 bases for J; bases not matched to a gene: 10. The CDR3 is 15 residues long. CDR3 in amino acids: CSARDFRGGGDGYTF. The CDR3 region has the DNA TGCAGTGCTAGAGATTTCAGAGGGGGCGGGGATGGCTACACCTTC.

The chain combines TRBV15 with TRBJ1-6; 9 nucleotides align to TRBD1. Germline V lookup: CDR1 LNHNV, CDR2 YYDKDF (reference sequence). V lost 5 bases, J lost 9 bases, and 14 bases stayed unmatched. This CDR3 is 17 amino acids long. CDR3 protein: CATSGGTGSLQGSPLHF. In nucleotides, the CDR3 is TGTGCCACCAGCGGTGGGACAGGGTCCCTTCAGGGTTCACCCCTCCACTTT.

This clonotype appeared a single time. The rearrangement links TRBV7-6 to TRBJ1-4; tentative D call: TRBD1 (6 bases). Between the trimmed V and J ends, which lost 2 bases and 5 bases, there was a span of 21 bases. There are 18 residues in the CDR3. Germline CDR1 SGHVS, CDR2 FNYEAQ. The CDR3 protein is CASSLRTSGGLSNEKLFF. In nucleotides, the CDR3 is TGTGCCAGCAGCTTACGGACTAGCGGGGGGCTTAGCAATGAAAAACTGTTTTTT.

There are many counts of this clonotype. This chain joins TRBV5-1 and TRBJ2-1; D perhaps matches TRBD1 (6 bases). V was shortened by 3 bases and J by 6 bases, with 7 bases between the two germline ends. This CDR3 has 12 amino acids. Germline V CDR1 and CDR2: SGHRS, YFSETQ. CDR3 amino acids: CASSSQGNEQFF. CDR3 DNA sequence: TGCGCCAGCAGCTCACAGGGCAATGAGCAGTTCTTC.

This clonotype was found many times. The chain links TRBV12-3 or TRBV12-4 to TRBJ2-5; TRBD2 matches 8 bases. The CDR3 is 13 amino acids. V gave up 7 bases and J gave up 4 bases; unmatched junction bases: 5. CDR3: CASTRTSRETQYF. The DNA for the CDR3 is TGTGCCAGCACCCGGACTAGCCGAGAGACCCAGTACTTC.